Presented here are 5 T cell receptor beta chains from one specimen sequenced in a study of T cell changes during pregnancy in multiple sclerosis. The data were produced by immunoSEQ multiplex PCR, yet TCRdb's version contains in-frame clones alone and is incomplete. This sample yields about 86,000 clones, of which approximately 90% are seen a single time; around 1.8% belongs to the top ten. Material: peripheral blood, obtained in the first trimester of pregnancy. The receptors were sampled from a female donor in good health, enrolled as a control in a pregnancy study.

V usage is TRBV5-4 and J usage is TRBJ1-2, with 8 bases aligning to TRBD1. Trimming removed 4 bases from V and 10 bases from J; junction bases left unmatched: 9. CDR1 and CDR2 (germline): SGHNT, YYREEE (reference sequence). The CDR3 loop spans 13 amino acids. This CDR3 reads CASSLGQGSHYTF. The CDR3 bases are TGTGCCAGCAGCCTTGGACAGGGTTCTCACTACACCTTC. The variable domain in full, with the rest retrieved from reference TRBV5-4 and TRBJ1-2, is ETGVTQSPTHLIKTRGQQVTLRCSSQSGHNTVSWYQQALGQGPQFIFQYYREEENGRGNFPPRFSGLQFPNYSSELNVNALELDDSALYLCASSLGQGSHYTFGSGTRLTVV.

This chain joins TRBV18 and TRBJ1-6; D might be TRBD1 (6 bases). Germline assignment: CDR1 KGHSH and CDR2 LQKENI. V lost 6 bases and J lost 7, with 13 bases in between. This CDR3 has 14 amino acids. The CDR3 region is CASSQDSKNSPLHF. The CDR3 region has the DNA TGTGCCAGCTCGCAGGACAGCAAGAATTCACCCCTCCACTTT.

The gene calls are TRBV18 and TRBJ2-7; D possibly corresponds to TRBD1 (6 bases). Trimming shortened V by 2 bases and J by 4 bases, and 9 bases separated the two germline ends. The CDR3 spans 13 residues. The germline gives CDR1 KGHSH, CDR2 LQKENI. The CDR3 DNA sequence: TGTGCCAGCTCACCAGGGACACCTTACGAGCAGTACTTC. It translates to CASSPGTPYEQYF.

This CDR3 reads CASRPGQLLYTQYF. CDR3 in DNA: TGTGCCAGCAGGCCCGGACAGCTACTATATACGCAGTATTTT. The chain recombines TRBV27 with TRBJ2-3, with D tentatively TRBD1 (6 bases). The V end lost 6 bases, the J end lost 7 bases, and 17 bases lay between the germline ends. Looked up from germline, CDR1 is MNHEY and CDR2 is SMNVEV (reference sequence). CDR3 size: 14 residues.

The genes are TRBV28 and TRBJ2-2, with TRBD1 matching 8 bases. Per germline, CDR1 MDHEN and CDR2 SYDVKM. There are 18 residues in the CDR3. V lost 7 bases to trimming and J lost 3 bases; unmatched junction nucleotides: 16. This CDR3 is CASTDRTGLIVDTGELFF. The CDR3 bases are TGTGCCAGCACCGACCGGACAGGGTTGATAGTGGACACCGGGGAGCTGTTTTTT.